This TCR beta chain was sequenced in a study of OX40 agonist ivuxolimab in advanced cancers. Autoimmune disease history or systemic immunosuppression disqualified patients. The repertoire was sequenced with immunoSEQ multiplex PCR; TCRdb's copy has only in-frame clones and lacks some. The data show nearly 65,000 clones, with about 90% seen just once and 4% to 5% held by the top ten. This sequence was found in an adult with an advanced solid tumor such as melanoma, head and neck, liver or kidney cancer. The sequencing used CD4+ or CD8+ T cells sorted from blood, collected in a trial of the OX40 agonist ivuxolimab.

Here the CDR3 reads CASSGLAGEQYF. The CDR3 bases are TGTGCCAGCAGCGGATTAGCGGGGGAGCAGTACTTC. The chain couples TRBV7-3 to TRBJ2-4; TRBD2 matches 9 bases. The V segment lost 5 bases and the J segment 13 bases; nucleotides outside the gene matches: 6. CDR3 length: 12 residues. Germline CDR1 is SGHTA and CDR2 is FQGTGA.